Sequencing of this T cell receptor beta chain was carried out in a study of CD4 T cells in relation to SARS-CoV-2 and coronaviruses. Remarks on this clone: Its specificity is not known.

Unexposed donor CD4+ T cells date from about 2011-2018, before the COVID-19 pandemic. CD4+ T cells were isolated from the cells after roughly 11 days of culture. Testing used SARS-CoV-2 S/N and four cold-coronavirus spikes on unexposed-donor CD4+ T cells, cells permitting. Each well had 1.5 million to 2.5 million PBMCs in around 5% human AB serum with IL-2. Study-wide findings and caveats: In around 60% of donors, memory CD4+ clonotypes crossrecognized SARS-CoV-2 and at least one common cold coronavirus spike. Monoreactive clones expanded significantly more to SARS-CoV-2 than crossreactive clones did.

The method was immunoSEQ multiplex PCR; TCRdb's version includes in-frame clones alone and lacks a portion of them. This table holds just under 20,000 clones, approximately 78% found once. This TCR was recovered from a human donor in good health. Sequenced sample: CD4+ T cells from PBMCs, cultured in vitro.

CDR3 in amino acids: CASSDSISGSYNEQFF. The CDR3 DNA reads as TGTGCCAGCAGTGACTCGATCTCGGGCTCCTACAATGAGCAGTTCTTC. The V call is TRBV6-4, the J call TRBJ2-1; D remains unclear. Trimming took off 0 bases at V and 0 bases at J, with 9 bases between the two ends. This CDR3 region has 16 residues. Germline V gene lookup returns CDR1 MRHNA and CDR2 SNTAGT.